A single sample is the source of the 22 T cell receptor beta chains below, sequenced in a study of T cells in Graves' hyperthyroidism and ophthalmopathy. Template material for amplifying TCR beta CDR3 regions consisted of RNA transcripts. Carried out on the TCR CDR3, a first-round RT-PCR used the HTBI primer set. TCRdb re-called the multiplex PCR reads through MiXCR, storing one row per CDR3 protein. In the table there are 550,000 to 850,000 distinct CDR3 sequences, roughly a sixth of which are singletons. Input material: blood. Receptor source: a woman aged 50 to 60 with Graves' hyperthyroidism that later progressed to Graves' ophthalmopathy.

The chain combines TRBV6-6 with TRBJ1-6; D possibly corresponds to TRBD1 (6 bases). CDR3 length: 15 residues. Looked up from germline, CDR1 is MNHNY and CDR2 is SVGAGI (reference sequence). V gave up 0 bases and J gave up 11 bases, with 14 bases separating them. CDR3: CASSYSPGEGTPLHF. As DNA, the CDR3 is TGTGCCAGCAGTTACTCTCCAGGGGAGGGGACACCCCTCCACTTT.

This clonotype was observed many times. The genes are TRBV5-6 and TRBJ1-1; D gene ambiguous. V shed 3 bases and J shed 0 bases, with 6 bases lying between them. This CDR3 has 13 amino acids. From germline, CDR1 is SGHDT and CDR2 YYEEEE. The CDR3 DNA is TGTGCCAGCAGCTCCGTAATGAACACTGAAGCTTTCTTT. It encodes CASSSVMNTEAFF.

This clonotype appeared many times. This sequence joins TRBV3-1 and TRBJ2-3; 12 bases map to TRBD2. The junction had 5 bases not matched to a gene; V was cut back by 4 bases and J by 0 bases. Germline V gene lookup returns CDR1 LGHDT and CDR2 YNNKEL (reference sequence). This CDR3 spans 17 amino acids. The CDR3 DNA follows: TGTGCCAGCAGCCCAACTAGCGGGGGGACCAGCACAGATACGCAGTATTTT. Encoded protein: CASSPTSGGTSTDTQYF.

This clonotype was observed many times. The CDR3 loop reads CASSLTSGLYEQYF. CDR3 bases: TGCGCCAGCAGCTTGACTAGCGGACTCTACGAGCAGTACTTC. This chain links TRBV5-1 with TRBJ2-7; TRBD2 aligns across 8 bases. V lost 1 base, J lost 3 bases, and 3 bases stayed unmatched. Germline V gene data show CDR1 as SGHRS and CDR2 as YFSETQ. The CDR3 spans 14 residues. Full variable domain (remainder filled in from reference TRBV5-1 and TRBJ2-7): KAGVTQTPRYLIKTRGQQVTLSCSPISGHRSVSWYQQTPGQGLQFLFEYFSETQRNKGNFPGRFSGRQFSNSRSEMNVSTLELGDSALYLCASSLTSGLYEQYFGPGTRLTVT.

This clonotype occurred a few times. The V gene is TRBV14, the J gene TRBJ1-1; 9 bases are shared with TRBD1. CDR3 length: 15 amino acids. Germline trimming cut 6 bases from V and 7 bases from J; bases unmatched to any gene: 12. The germline CDR1 and CDR2 sequences are SGHDN and FVKESK. This CDR3 reads CASRRTVDRGDEAFF. The DNA for the CDR3 is TGTGCCAGCAGGAGAACTGTGGACAGGGGAGATGAAGCTTTCTTT.

Many counts were recorded for this clonotype. The V gene is TRBV10-3, the J gene TRBJ2-3; the D gene is possibly TRBD2 (7 bases). CDR3 length equals 15 residues. The V gene lost 8 bases and the J gene lost 6 bases, with 21 bases spanning the gap. Germline loops: CDR1 ENHRY, CDR2 SYGVKD. This chain's CDR3 is CAISAGAPFEDTQYF. Written as DNA, the CDR3 is TGTGCCATCTCGGCGGGGGCGCCTTTTGAGGATACGCAGTATTTT.

This clonotype occurred many times. The chain uses TRBV11-2 and TRBJ1-1; D is undetermined. CDR3 length equals 15 residues. Germline V gives CDR1 SGHAT, CDR2 FQNNGV. Trimming removed 2 bases at V and 4 bases at J, with 14 bases between. CDR3 nucleotide sequence: TGTGCCAGCAGCTTAACCTCCCCCCAGGTCACTGAAGCTTTCTTT. It yields the protein CASSLTSPQVTEAFF.

This clonotype was seen repeatedly, ten times or more. A junction boundary mismatches the germline segment, possibly from a read error. The chain has TRBV11-2 and TRBJ2-5; 8 bases map to TRBD1. Germline CDR1 SGHAT, CDR2 FQNNGV. The CDR3 spans 17 residues. The CDR3 DNA reads as TGTGCCAGCAGCATACAGGGGGGACGGGGGACTCCCGAGATCCAGTACTTC. Amino acids: CASSIQGGRGTPEIQYF.

The gene calls are TRBV7-9 and TRBJ1-2; D call uncertain. Deletions cut 8 bases from V and 2 bases from J, with 15 bases between. The CDR3 runs to 14 residues. Germline loops: CDR1 SEHNR, CDR2 FQNEAQ (reference sequence). CDR3 amino acids: CASSLGGLNYGYTF. CDR3 DNA sequence: TGTGCCAGCTCGCTTGGCGGTTTGAACTATGGCTACACCTTC.

This clonotype was seen ten or more times. V gene TRBV7-6 combines with J gene TRBJ1-1; perhaps TRBD1 as D (5 bases). The CDR3 covers 15 residues. Deletions cut 2 bases from V and 6 bases from J, with 16 bases between. Looked up from germline, CDR1 is SGHVS and CDR2 is FNYEAQ. Here the CDR3 reads CASSLYSGGLPEAFF. The CDR3 DNA reads as TGTGCCAGCAGCTTATACTCGGGGGGTCTCCCTGAAGCTTTCTTT. Full variable domain (missing parts from reference TRBV7-6 and TRBJ1-1): GAGVSQSPRYKVTKRGQDVALRCDPISGHVSLYWYRQALGQGPEFLTYFNYEAQQDKSGLPNDRFSAERPEGSISTLTIQRTEQRDSAMYRCASSLYSGGLPEAFFGQGTRLTVV.

The chain recombines TRBV4-1 with TRBJ2-1, with unresolved D. The CDR3 covers 14 residues. In germline, CDR1 is MGHRA, CDR2 YSYEKL. V was cut by 8 bases and J by 4 bases, with 15 bases left in between. CDR3 nucleotide sequence: TGCGCCAGCGGAAAACTTGGCCTTTACAATGAGCAGTTCTTC. Protein: CASGKLGLYNEQFF.

The chain recombines TRBV5-1 with TRBJ1-4; no definite D call. Germline-derived CDR1 and CDR2 are SGHRS and YFSETQ. CDR3 length equals 15 residues. V was shortened by 5 bases and J by 8 bases, with 19 bases between the two germline ends. The CDR3 DNA follows: TGCGCCAGCAGAGTCGGAGGGAACGGCAGAGAAAAACTGTTTTTT. Its protein product is CASRVGGNGREKLFF.

For the CDR3, the DNA is TGCAGCGTTGAAGAGACAGGGGTGGACACTGAAGCTTTCTTT. As protein: CSVEETGVDTEAFF. The rearrangement links TRBV29-1 to TRBJ1-1; 8 bases are a match to TRBD1. The CDR3 is 14 amino acids. CDR1 is SQVTM and CDR2 is ANQGSEA in the germline V gene. Unmatched junction bases numbered 3, after V lost 0 bases and J lost 3 bases.

This clonotype was seen repeatedly, ten times or more. V is TRBV2 and J is TRBJ2-7; the D gene could be TRBD1 or TRBD2 (5 bases each). CDR1 SNHLY and CDR2 FYNNEI come from the germline V gene. V shed 6 bases and J shed 4 bases, with 25 bases lying between them. The CDR3 runs to 17 residues. CDR3 DNA sequence: TGTGCCAGCAGCCTAAGGCGGGCGGGCAGGGCCTTATACGAGCAGTACTTC. Residues: CASSLRRAGRALYEQYF.

The chain carries TRBV20-1 and TRBJ2-7; no clear D gene. V shed 2 bases and J shed 3 bases, with 5 bases lying between them. Germline CDR1 and CDR2: DFQATT and SNEGSKA (reference sequence). This CDR3 is built from 11 residues. The CDR3, as DNA: TGCAGTGCTAGAATCAGCTACGAGCAGTACTTC. Protein product: CSARISYEQYF.

The chain uses TRBV4-1 and TRBJ1-2; possibly TRBD1 for D (6 bases). Trimming left V 0 bases short and J 1 base short, with 9 bases between. The length of the CDR3 is 15 residues. Germline V gene lookup returns CDR1 MGHRA and CDR2 YSYEKL. CDR3 sequence (DNA): TGCGCCAGCAGCCAAGATCGGACAGATAACTATGGCTACACCTTC. Protein: CASSQDRTDNYGYTF.

The chain carries TRBV5-1 and TRBJ1-2, with 10 nucleotides matching TRBD1. The trim removed 4 bases at V and 5 bases at J, leaving 5 bases unmatched. This CDR3 has 14 amino acids. Germline-derived CDR1 and CDR2 are SGHRS and YFSETQ. The CDR3, as DNA: TGCGCCAGCAGCATCGGGGACAGGGGATATGGCTACACCTTC. It encodes CASSIGDRGYGYTF.

At least ten counts were recorded for this clonotype. CDR3 protein: CASSLGLEADEQFF. In DNA form, the CDR3 reads TGTGCCAGCAGCTTAGGGTTGGAGGCCGATGAGCAGTTCTTC. This chain joins TRBV11-3 and TRBJ2-1; a weak D match, TRBD2 (5 bases). The CDR3 totals 14 residues. With 1 base removed from V and 8 bases from J, the gap between germline ends came to 12 bases. Germline V gene data show CDR1 as SGHNT and CDR2 as YENEEA.

The table lists this clonotype with many counts. This chain links TRBV5-5 with TRBJ2-3; D call uncertain. The CDR3 has 15 residues. Looked up from germline, CDR1 is SGHKS and CDR2 is YYEKEE (reference sequence). Trimming took 0 bases from V and 1 from J, leaving 9 bases between them. The DNA for the CDR3 is TGTGCCAGCAGCTTGGAGTTGGTGGGCACAGATACGCAGTATTTT. Encoded protein: CASSLELVGTDTQYF.

This clonotype turned up a few times. The chain is built from TRBV7-9 and TRBJ1-1; the D gene is possibly TRBD1 (5 bases). V was trimmed by 5 bases and J by 3 bases, leaving 22 bases between them. Germline assignment: CDR1 SEHNR and CDR2 FQNEAQ (reference sequence). The CDR3 is 17 residues long. CDR3 nucleotides: TGTGCCAGCAGCCCGATCTTGGCAGGGTGGGAGGACACTGAAGCTTTCTTT. Translated, it gives CASSPILAGWEDTEAFF.

This clonotype was detected only a few times. The chain couples TRBV7-2 to TRBJ2-5, with TRBD1 matching over 8 bases. The CDR3 is 13 residues long. V gave up 5 bases and J gave up 7 bases; unmatched junction bases: 6. Germline CDR1 reads SGHTA; CDR2 reads FQGNSA. The CDR3 bases are TGTGCCAGCAGCCGCAGGGGGCCTGGGACCCAGTACTTC. Translating it yields CASSRRGPGTQYF.

This clonotype has ten or more counts. The rearrangement links TRBV18 to TRBJ1-1; D is ambiguous. From germline, CDR1 is KGHSH and CDR2 LQKENI. The CDR3 loop spans 14 amino acids. V dropped 1 base and J dropped 1 base, with 7 bases sitting between them. The CDR3, as DNA: TGTGCCAGCTCACCACTCGGAGAGAACACTGAAGCTTTCTTT. It yields the protein CASSPLGENTEAFF.